The count of the clone carrying this T cell receptor beta chain is one. Its antigen is undetermined. The sample originates from a study of Ad26.COV2.S vaccination and SARS-CoV-2 variants. Turning to the study itself: Ad26.COV2.S was injected intramuscularly once or twice, 56 days apart.

The V gene's germline CDR1 is SGHTA and CDR2 FQGNSA. Trimming took 4 bases from V and 4 from J; bases not matched to a gene: 7. This CDR3 is 15 amino acids long. Treatment given: about 20 received Ad26.COV2.S at low or high dose, single or two shots; roughly five received placebo; per-sample allocation not given. Sampling took place 63 days after the first vaccine or placebo injection. An Ad26 vector that expressed Wuhan-strain SARS-CoV-2 spike constituted the vaccine. Method: immunoSEQ multiplex PCR; TCRdb's copy keeps in-frame clones and lacks some. The sample contains about 680,000 clones, approximately 88% of which appear only once. Study conclusions and caveats: Those who received vaccine or placebo ended up with similar non-spike TCR breadth.

This chain connects TRBV7-2 to TRBJ1-2, with 9 bases lining up with TRBD1. This clonotype originated in a person between 18 and 65 years old who received the Ad26.COV2.S COVID-19 vaccine or a placebo. The sample in question was peripheral blood, obtained in a trial of Ad26.COV2.S vaccine versus placebo. The CDR3 DNA reads TGTGCCAGCAGCTCGAGGACAGGGGAGGGCTATGGCTACACCTTC. Residues: CASSSRTGEGYGYTF.